Below, 21 T cell receptor beta chains from the same sample are listed, as sequenced in a study of cytomegalovirus exposure and HLA in healthy donors. Primers for the PCR totalled 60 Vbeta and 13 Jbeta. This table comes from immunoSEQ multiplex PCR, and its TCRdb copy is limited to in-frame clones, with some not included. The sample includes about 150,000 clones, about 84% of them seen just once. Source material: PBMCs. These receptors were taken from a male donor in good health and CMV-seronegative.

The J gene is TRBJ2-2, the V gene TRBV5-4; no clear D gene. There are 12 residues in the CDR3. CDR1 SGHNT and CDR2 YYREEE come from the germline V gene (reference sequence). The V end was cut by 5 bases, the J end by 4 bases, with 6 bases between. CDR3 DNA: TGTGCCAGCAGTCGTAGCACCGGGGAGCTGTTTTTT. As protein: CASSRSTGELFF.

The chain is built from TRBV6-6 and TRBJ2-6; D perhaps matches TRBD2 (5 bases). The CDR3 has 14 residues. V was trimmed by 8 bases and J by 0 bases, leaving 8 bases between them. CDR1 and CDR2 (germline): MNHNY, SVGAGI (reference sequence). Written as DNA, the CDR3 is TGTGCCAGCGGGAGCCTCTCTGGGGCCAACGTCCTGACTTTC. It codes for CASGSLSGANVLTF.

This clone has only one observation. The chain recombines TRBV30 with TRBJ2-7; 11 bases are shared with TRBD2. CDR3 length: 14 residues. Trimming cost V 0 bases and J 3 bases; bases outside gene matches: 1. Germline V gene lookup returns CDR1 GTSNPN and CDR2 SVGIG (reference sequence). As DNA, the CDR3 is TGTGCCTGGAGTGTCACTAGCGGGAGCTACGAGCAGTACTTC. Protein: CAWSVTSGSYEQYF.

The chain recombines TRBV19 with TRBJ1-1; TRBD1 agrees at 8 bases. From germline, CDR1 is LNHDA and CDR2 SQIVND (reference sequence). V lost 3 bases and J lost 10; bases outside the gene matches: 10. The CDR3 length is 14 residues. CDR3 sequence: CASSIGGQDLGAFF. CDR3 bases: TGTGCCAGTAGTATCGGGGGACAGGATCTTGGAGCTTTCTTT.

This rearrangement joins TRBV14 to TRBJ2-5; TRBD2 matches 9 bases. The J segment lost 4 bases and the V segment lost 0 bases, leaving 12 bases of the junction unmatched. Germline values: CDR1 SGHDN, CDR2 FVKESK. There are 18 residues in the CDR3. The CDR3 nucleotides read TGTGCCAGCAGCCAAGATCCGAGCGGGGGGAGAAAGGGAGAGACCCAGTACTTC. Translating gives CASSQDPSGGRKGETQYF.

The rearrangement joins TRBV27 to TRBJ2-7, with TRBD2 identical over 7 bases. With 0 bases clipped from V and 6 bases from J, the junction kept 8 bases outside the gene matches. The CDR3 is made up of 15 amino acids. Germline V lookup: CDR1 MNHEY, CDR2 SMNVEV (reference sequence). CDR3 DNA sequence: TGTGCCAGCAGTTTATCGAGGGCGGGGGTCTCCGAGCAGTACTTC. It encodes CASSLSRAGVSEQYF.

This clone was seen a handful of times. The gene calls are TRBV28 and TRBJ2-7, with 11 bases fitting TRBD2. CDR1 is MDHEN, CDR2 SYDVKM, per germline. The CDR3 sequence is 19 residues long. The junction had 16 bases not matched to a gene; V was cut back by 3 bases and J by 3 bases. The CDR3 is CASSLGLMGLAEKSYEQYF. Here the CDR3 DNA reads TGTGCCAGCAGTTTGGGACTTATGGGACTAGCGGAGAAGAGCTACGAGCAGTACTTC.

The table lists this clone with a count of one. The chain employs TRBV7-6 and TRBJ2-5; 7 bases line up with TRBD2. CDR3 length: 16 amino acids. The junction had 12 bases not matched to a gene; V was cut back by 1 base and J by 7 bases. CDR1 and CDR2 from the germline V gene are SGHVS and FNYEAQ. CDR3 amino acids: CASSLVGSGVRGTQYF. The DNA for the CDR3 is TGTGCCAGCAGCTTAGTGGGGAGCGGGGTAAGAGGGACCCAGTACTTC.

The chain is built from TRBV2 and TRBJ1-5; D unclear. There are 16 residues in the CDR3. The germline V gene encodes CDR1 SNHLY and CDR2 FYNNEI. Trimming took 4 bases from V and 6 from J, leaving 19 bases between them. The DNA for the CDR3 is TGTGCCAGCAGTGTTATCGGCGGTGGAGTTAGTCAGCCCCAGCATTTT. Protein product: CASSVIGGGVSQPQHF. Using reference TRBV2 and TRBJ1-5 for the parts outside the CDR3, the full variable domain is EPEVTQTPSHQVTQMGQEVILRCVPISNHLYFYWYRQILGQKVEFLVSFYNNEISEKSEIFDDQFSVERPDGSNFTLKIRSTKLEDSAMYFCASSVIGGGVSQPQHFGDGTRLSIL.

V is TRBV29-1 and J is TRBJ2-1, with 7 bases identical to TRBD1. Germline V gives CDR1 SQVTM, CDR2 ANQGSEA. CDR3 length: 14 amino acids. Trimming at V came to 2 bases and at J to 4 bases, leaving 5 bases not matched to a gene. The CDR3 DNA sequence: TGCAGCGTTGAAACCAGGGGGAATTACAATGAGCAGTTCTTC. Protein sequence: CSVETRGNYNEQFF.

V usage is TRBV7-3 and J usage is TRBJ2-6; 8 bases align to TRBD1. CDR1 is SGHTA and CDR2 is FQGTGA in the germline V gene. This CDR3 spans 20 amino acids. J was trimmed by 4 bases and V by 5 bases; bases with no gene match: 19. CDR3 in amino acids: CASSPRQPRTGSRGANVLTF. CDR3 DNA: TGTGCCAGCAGCCCCCGCCAACCCCGGACAGGGTCTAGAGGGGCCAACGTCCTGACTTTC.

This clone was seen more than once but under ten times. The chain couples TRBV7-8 to TRBJ2-7; no clear D gene. The V gene's germline CDR1 is SGHVS and CDR2 FQNEAQ. V gave up 5 bases and J gave up 4 bases, with 27 bases separating them. The CDR3 is 18 amino acids. The CDR3 region is CASSPAGSPFRVTYEQYF. The DNA of the CDR3 is TGTGCCAGCAGCCCCGCCGGGTCCCCCTTTCGGGTAACTTACGAGCAGTACTTC. Variable domain in full (rest from reference TRBV7-8 and TRBJ2-7): GAGVSQSPRYKVAKRGQDVALRCDPISGHVSLFWYQQALGQGPEFLTYFQNEAQLDKSGLPSDRFFAERPEGSVSTLKIQRTQQEDSAVYLCASSPAGSPFRVTYEQYFGPGTRLTVT.

The V call is TRBV27, the J call TRBJ2-2, with 7 bases that match TRBD1. The CDR3 is made up of 12 amino acids. Germline V CDR1 and CDR2: MNHEY, SMNVEV (reference sequence). Losses at the gene ends were 6 bases for V and 7 bases for J; bases not matched to a gene: 2. CDR3 nucleotides: TGTGCCAGCAGCCGGGACAGCGGGGAGCTGTTTTTT. Translation: CASSRDSGELFF.

V usage is TRBV30 and J usage is TRBJ2-3, with D unresolved. CDR1 is GTSNPN, CDR2 SVGIG, per germline (reference sequence). V lost 0 bases and J lost 6, with 4 bases in between. This CDR3 is built from 11 residues. This CDR3 reads CAWSVHDTQYF. As DNA, the CDR3 is TGTGCCTGGAGTGTACATGATACGCAGTATTTT.

This clone was detected only a few times. V gene TRBV27 combines with J gene TRBJ2-7, with D perhaps TRBD1 (5 bases). The CDR3 loop spans 15 amino acids. Per germline, CDR1 MNHEY and CDR2 SMNVEV (reference sequence). Between the trimmed V and J ends, which lost 9 bases and 4 bases, there was a span of 22 bases. For the CDR3, the DNA is TGTGCCAGTATTTTAAAGGGGAAGACGGCATACGAGCAGTACTTC. Protein sequence: CASILKGKTAYEQYF.

The chain is built from TRBV23-1 and TRBJ2-2; maybe TRBD1 (5 bases). TRBV23-1 is an ORF, with its function uncertain. The V end was cut by 7 bases, the J end by 0 bases, with 27 bases between. The CDR3 runs 20 residues. Written as DNA, the CDR3 is TGCGCCAGCAACATATTCAGGGAAACGTTATTGTTCGCGAACACCGGGGAGCTGTTTTTT. Encoded protein: CASNIFRETLLFANTGELFF.

J is TRBJ1-2 and V is TRBV1; the table calls TRBD1, which could not be checked here. TRBV1 is given as a pseudogene. The CDR3 is 17 residues long. The CDR3 region is CTSSQGQGPFPIYGYTF. The DNA of the CDR3 is TGCACCAGCAGCCAAGGACAGGGCCCCTTCCCGATATATGGCTACACCTTC.

The genes are TRBV15 and TRBJ1-5; tentatively, D is TRBD1 (5 bases). CDR3 size: 16 residues. Germline-derived CDR1 and CDR2 are LNHNV and YYDKDF (reference sequence). Between the trimmed V and J ends, which lost 1 base and 0 bases, there was a span of 10 bases. The CDR3 sequence is CATSRGQSYSNQPQHF. In DNA, the CDR3 is TGTGCCACCAGCAGAGGACAGTCATATAGCAATCAGCCCCAGCATTTT.

The rearrangement uses TRBV27 and TRBJ1-5, with D perhaps matching TRBD1 (5 bases). Germline CDR1 is MNHEY and CDR2 is SMNVEV (reference sequence). The CDR3 contains 14 residues. Trimming stripped 2 bases from V and 7 bases from J, with 12 bases between. This CDR3 is CASSLTRVGQPQHF. CDR3 in DNA: TGTGCCAGCAGTTTAACCAGGGTAGGACAGCCCCAGCATTTT.

This clone appeared a single time. The rearrangement joins TRBV20-1 to TRBJ1-3; D remains ambiguous. The CDR3 has 11 residues. V lost 6 bases and J 3 bases, leaving 6 bases between the germline ends. The V gene's germline CDR1 is DFQATT and CDR2 SNEGSKA (reference sequence). The CDR3: CSASDGNTIYF. CDR3 in DNA: TGCAGTGCCAGCGATGGAAACACCATATATTTT.

This clone was recorded once. The V call is TRBV18, the J call TRBJ2-3; 9 positions match TRBD2. The trim removed 4 bases at V and 3 bases at J, leaving 5 bases unmatched. Germline CDR1 reads KGHSH; CDR2 reads LQKENI. The CDR3 runs to 15 residues. CDR3 sequence: CASSLTSGLTDTQYF. CDR3 nucleotides: TGTGCCAGCTCACTGACTAGCGGATTGACAGATACGCAGTATTTT.